This T cell receptor (beta chain) was captured in a study of response to subunit inactivated influenza vaccine. General study results and limits: The authors proposed limited new T cell recruitment per seasonal influenza vaccination.

The germline V and J ends were trimmed by 2 bases and 3 bases, with 16 bases remaining between them. This CDR3 region has 16 residues. From germline, CDR1 is LGHDT and CDR2 YNNKEL (reference sequence). This clonotype appeared a few times. Its antigen is undetermined. MiXCR was run by TCRdb on the RT-PCR reads, yielding one entry per CDR3 protein. The sample carries 800,000 to 1,000,000 distinct CDR3 sequences, around 20% recorded once. The chain links TRBV3-1 to TRBJ1-2; weak D call: TRBD1 (5 bases). The sample was PBMCs from blood, taken roughly 5 days after vaccination. The sequence was obtained from a man aged 50 or older who received an inactivated influenza vaccine. CDR3 nucleotide sequence: TGTGCCAGCAGCCAATGGAACAGGATCTTGGACTATGGCTACACCTTC. Residues: CASSQWNRILDYGYTF.